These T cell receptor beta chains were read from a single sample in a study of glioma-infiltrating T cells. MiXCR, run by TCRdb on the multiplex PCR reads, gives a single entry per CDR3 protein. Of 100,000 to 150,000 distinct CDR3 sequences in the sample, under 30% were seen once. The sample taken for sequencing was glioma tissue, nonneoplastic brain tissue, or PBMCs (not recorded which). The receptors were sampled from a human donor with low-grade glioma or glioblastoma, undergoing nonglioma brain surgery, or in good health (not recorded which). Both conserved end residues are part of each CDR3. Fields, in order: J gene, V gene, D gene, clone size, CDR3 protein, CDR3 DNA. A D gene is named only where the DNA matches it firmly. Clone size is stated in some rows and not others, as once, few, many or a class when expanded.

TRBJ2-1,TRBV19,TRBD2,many,CASGGLAGNEQFF,TGTGCCAGTGGGGGACTAGCGGGAAATGAGCAGTTCTTC
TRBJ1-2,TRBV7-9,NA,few,CASSLKAYGYTF,TGTGCCAGCAGCCTAAAGGCCTATGGCTACACCTTC
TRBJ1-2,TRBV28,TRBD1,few,CASSWGQGQEGYTF,TGTGCCAGCAGTTGGGGACAGGGACAGGAGGGCTACACCTTC
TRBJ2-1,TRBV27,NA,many,CASSANRYNEQFF,TGTGCCAGCAGTGCCAACAGATACAATGAGCAGTTCTTC
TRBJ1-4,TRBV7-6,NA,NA,CASSLYSGLGTNEKLFF,TGTGCCAGCAGCTTATATTCGGGTTTGGGCACTAATGAAAAACTGTTTTTT
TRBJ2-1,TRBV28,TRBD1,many,CASRGTGKGIEQFF,TGTGCCAGCAGAGGGACAGGAAAAGGAATTGAGCAGTTCTTC
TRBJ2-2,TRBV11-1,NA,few,CASSFTVRNTGELFF,TGTGCCAGCAGCTTTACAGTGCGGAACACCGGGGAGCTGTTTTTT
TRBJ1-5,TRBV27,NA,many,CASSFLGSLRDQPQHF,TGTGCCAGCAGTTTTCTGGGGTCTTTAAGGGATCAGCCCCAGCATTTT
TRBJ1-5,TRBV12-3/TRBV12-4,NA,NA,CASSWGRLNQPQHF,TGTGCCAGCAGCTGGGGACGGTTGAATCAGCCCCAGCATTTT
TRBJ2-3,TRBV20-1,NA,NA,CSARGRSEDTQYF,TGCAGTGCTAGAGGGCGTTCCGAAGATACGCAGTATTTT
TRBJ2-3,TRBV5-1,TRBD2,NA,CASSLEGGGAPDTQYF,TGCGCCAGCAGCTTGGAAGGCGGGGGGGCCCCGGATACGCAGTATTTT
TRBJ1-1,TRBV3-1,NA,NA,CASSQWGLSNTEAFF,TGTGCCAGCAGCCAGTGGGGCCTGTCGAACACTGAAGCTTTCTTT
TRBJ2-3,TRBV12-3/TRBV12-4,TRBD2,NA,CASRPHSGNTDTQYF,TGTGCCAGCAGACCCCACAGCGGGAACACAGATACGCAGTATTTT
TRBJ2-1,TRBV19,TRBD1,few,CASSIEGTGGYNEQFF,TGTGCCAGTAGTATTGAGGGGACAGGGGGCTACAATGAGCAGTTCTTC
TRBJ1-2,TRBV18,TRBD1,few,CASSPPEVRDRGNYGYTF,TGTGCCAGCTCACCACCGGAGGTCCGGGACAGGGGTAACTATGGCTACACCTTC
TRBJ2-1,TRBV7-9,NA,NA,CASSSSGVSYNEQFF,TGTGCCAGCAGCTCCTCAGGGGTTTCCTACAATGAGCAGTTCTTC
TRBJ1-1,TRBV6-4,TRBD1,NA,CASSVPGQKNTEAFF,TGTGCCAGCAGTGTGCCGGGACAGAAGAACACTGAAGCTTTCTTT
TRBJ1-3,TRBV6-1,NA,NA,CASSRGLGNTIYF,TGTGCCAGCAGCCGTGGGTTGGGAAACACCATATATTTT
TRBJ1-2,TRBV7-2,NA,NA,CASSLVTGSWTF,TGTGCCAGCAGCTTAGTTACAGGCTCTTGGACCTTC
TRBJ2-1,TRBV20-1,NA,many,CSAPDYNEQFF,TGCAGTGCCCCGGACTACAATGAGCAGTTCTTC
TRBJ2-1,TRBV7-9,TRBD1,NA,CASSDTTGADEQFF,TGTGCCAGCAGCGATACTACAGGGGCCGATGAGCAGTTCTTC
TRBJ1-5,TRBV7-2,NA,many,CASSSPGTRNQPQHF,TGTGCCAGCAGCTCCCCCGGGACTCGCAATCAGCCCCAGCATTTT
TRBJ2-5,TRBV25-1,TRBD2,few,CASSGGAGTRQETQYF,TGTGCCAGCAGCGGGGGGGCCGGGACCCGCCAAGAGACCCAGTACTTC
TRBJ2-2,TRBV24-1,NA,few,CATGTQNTGELFF,TGTGCCACCGGTACACAGAACACCGGGGAGCTGTTTTTT
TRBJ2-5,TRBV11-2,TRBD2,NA,CASSSAGRGGAAFQETQYF,TGTGCCAGCAGCTCAGCCGGCCGGGGGGGAGCCGCCTTCCAAGAGACCCAGTACTTC
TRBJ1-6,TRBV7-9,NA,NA,CASSVGGRYSPLHF,TGTGCCAGCAGCGTAGGAGGGCGGTATTCACCCCTCCACTTT
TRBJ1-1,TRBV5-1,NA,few,CASSLRADQTKAFF,TGCGCCAGCAGCCTCCGGGCCGATCAGACGAAAGCTTTCTTT
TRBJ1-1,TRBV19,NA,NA,CASSIQSSLTEAFF,TGTGCCAGTAGTATTCAGTCGAGTCTGACTGAAGCTTTCTTT
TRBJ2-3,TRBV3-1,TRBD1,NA,CASSSGGGLSRGTQYF,TGTGCCAGCAGCTCAGGGGGTGGACTCTCCCGGGGTACGCAGTATTTT
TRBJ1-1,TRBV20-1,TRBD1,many,CSVSGTGGTAFF,TGCAGTGTATCCGGGACAGGGGGTACAGCTTTCTTT
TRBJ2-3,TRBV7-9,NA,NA,CASSRYETRHTDTQYF,TGTGCCAGCAGCAGATATGAGACACGGCATACAGATACGCAGTATTTT
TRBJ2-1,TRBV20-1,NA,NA,CSASYVGSPYYNEQFF,TGCAGTGCTAGTTACGTCGGGTCCCCTTACTACAATGAGCAGTTCTTC
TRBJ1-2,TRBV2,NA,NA,CASEGGRAYGYTF,TGTGCCAGTGAGGGGGGTCGCGCCTATGGCTACACCTTC
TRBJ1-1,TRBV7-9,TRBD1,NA,CASSRPTGSREAFF,TGTGCCAGCAGCCGACCGACAGGGAGCCGTGAAGCTTTCTTT
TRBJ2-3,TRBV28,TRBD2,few,CAFSGGRTDTQYF,TGTGCCTTCTCGGGGGGGCGTACAGATACGCAGTATTTT
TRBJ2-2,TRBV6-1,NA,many,CASRSLLGELFF,TGTGCCAGCAGATCATTGTTAGGAGAGCTGTTTTTT
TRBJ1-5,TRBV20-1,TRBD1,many,CSARGTGVQPQHF,TGCAGTGCTAGAGGGACAGGGGTGCAGCCCCAGCATTTT
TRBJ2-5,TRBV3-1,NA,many,CASSLQPQETQYF,TGTGCCAGCAGCCTCCAGCCCCAAGAGACCCAGTACTTC
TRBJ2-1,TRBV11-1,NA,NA,CASSLVFARANEQFF,TGTGCCAGCAGCTTAGTATTCGCCAGGGCAAATGAGCAGTTCTTC